Listed below are T cell receptor beta chains from one sample, sequenced in a study of T-cell memory formation after mild COVID-19. TCRdb analysed the 5' RACE reads with MiXCR anew, one entry per CDR3 protein. The profile shows over 130,000 distinct CDR3 sequences, 14% of them singletons. Sequencing was done on a sample of PBMCs or a T cell subset sorted from them (not recorded which). These receptors came from an adult woman who had mild COVID-19 (a few samples of this study predate the infection). Cell type and time point are not known. Each CDR3 is given with its conserved first and last residue. D genes are given only for firm matches. For some rows the clone size is stated as once, few or many, or as a class when expanded; others skip it.

TRBJ1-1 few TRBV7-8 NA 16 TGTGCCAGCAGCAAAATCCCGGGGGGGTCCGTCACTGAAGCTTTCTTT CASSKIPGGSVTEAFF
TRBJ2-1 few TRBV29-1 TRBD2 14 TGCAGCGTCGAGACTAGCGGGACCGTAAATGAGCAGTTCTTC CSVETSGTVNEQFF
TRBJ1-2 NA TRBV13 TRBD1 14 TGTGCCATCAGCTCTAGACAGGGGATAGTTGGCTACACCTTC CAISSRQGIVGYTF
TRBJ2-7 NA TRBV20-1 NA 15 TGCAGTGCTAGAGTCCTGGGGGGTCACACCTACGAGCAGTACTTC CSARVLGGHTYEQYF
TRBJ1-4 NA TRBV7-9 TRBD1 19 TGTGCCAGCAGCTCTACCTTCCGGGACAGCCTTTCCTCTAATGAAAAACTGTTTTTT CASSSTFRDSLSSNEKLFF
TRBJ2-2 few TRBV12-3/TRBV12-4 NA 14 TGTGCCACCAAAGATGTATCGAACACCGGGGAGCTGTTTTTT CATKDVSNTGELFF
TRBJ2-1 NA TRBV4-3 TRBD2 15 TGCGCCAGCAGCCAGGATAGCGGGAGGGAGAATGAGCAGTTCTTC CASSQDSGRENEQFF
TRBJ2-1 NA TRBV13 NA 14 TGTGCCAGCAGCTCCCCCGGGGATTACAATGAGCAGTTCTTC CASSSPGDYNEQFF
TRBJ1-2 NA TRBV12-3/TRBV12-4 NA 15 TGTGCCAGCAGTTTAGTTGGGGGGGTGCAGTATGGCTACACCTTC CASSLVGGVQYGYTF
TRBJ2-7 many TRBV25-1 NA 12 TGTGCCAGCAGACAGGGATTCCGCGAGCAGTACTTC CASRQGFREQYF
TRBJ1-1 few TRBV5-1 NA 14 TGCGCCAGCAGGAAGGGTTATATGAACACTGAAGCTTTCTTT CASRKGYMNTEAFF
TRBJ1-1 NA TRBV7-9 NA 14 TGTGCCAGCAGCTCCTCGATAGGGTTCACTGAAGCTTTCTTT CASSSSIGFTEAFF
TRBJ1-4 many TRBV20-1 NA 15 TGCAGTGCTAGAGATGGGGGTACAGGCGGTGAAAAACTGTTTTTT CSARDGGTGGEKLFF
TRBJ2-7 few TRBV27 NA 13 TGTGCCAGCAGTTGGAACGGTCTCTACGAGCAGTACTTC CASSWNGLYEQYF
TRBJ1-2 few TRBV12-3/TRBV12-4 TRBD1 12 TGTGCCACGTGGACAGGGGGCTATGGCTACACCTTC CATWTGGYGYTF
TRBJ2-1 many TRBV29-1 TRBD1 17 TGCAGCGTTGAGGATGCTACCGGGACAGGGATACACAATGAGCAGTTCTTC CSVEDATGTGIHNEQFF
TRBJ1-6 NA TRBV21-1 NA 15 TGTGCCAGCAGCAAACAGCAGGCAGATAATTCACCCCTCCACTTT CASSKQQADNSPLHF
TRBJ2-1 NA TRBV20-1 NA 14 TGCAGTGCTAGAGATCCGTCGGTGGACGGTGCTAAGTTCTTC CSARDPSVDGAKFF
TRBJ2-1 NA TRBV7-6 NA 14 TGTGCCAGCAGCTTAGCGGGGGGGCCGAATGAGCAGTTCTTC CASSLAGGPNEQFF
TRBJ2-3 many TRBV4-2 NA 15 TGTGCCAGCAGCCAAGAAGGGACGAACACAGATACGCAGTATTTT CASSQEGTNTDTQYF
TRBJ2-1 many TRBV6-5 TRBD2 16 TGTGCCAGCAGCCGAAATGTACTAGCGCGCTACAATGAGCAGTTCTTC CASSRNVLARYNEQFF
TRBJ2-5 few TRBV6-5 NA 12 TGTGCCAGCAGGCGGGGACAAGAGACCCAGTACTTC CASRRGQETQYF
TRBJ2-5 few TRBV29-1 TRBD1 15 TGCAGCGTTGAGCCGGACAGGGGGCATCGAGAGACCCAGTACTTC CSVEPDRGHRETQYF
TRBJ1-2 few TRBV29-1 NA 11 TGCAGCGCCCGAGTGGACTATGGCTACACCTTC CSARVDYGYTF
TRBJ2-1 NA TRBV6-5 NA 15 TGTGCCAGCAGTTACGGAGGGGGCTTGGGAAATGAGCAGTTCTTC CASSYGGGLGNEQFF
TRBJ2-3 few TRBV15 NA 15 TGTGCCACCAGCAGAGGTGAGATCGGCACAGATACGCAGTATTTT CATSRGEIGTDTQYF
TRBJ2-7 NA TRBV7-2 TRBD2 15 TGTGCCAGCAGCACGCTAGCGGGGGCCTCCTACGAGCAGTACTTC CASSTLAGASYEQYF
TRBJ2-2 few TRBV4-1 NA 15 TGCGCCAGCGAAATTATATGGGGGGAAACCGGGGAGCTGTTTTTT CASEIIWGETGELFF
TRBJ2-7 NA TRBV25-1 NA 11 TGTGCCAGCGGACACGGCTACGAGCAGTACTTC CASGHGYEQYF
TRBJ2-3 NA TRBV11-2 TRBD2 19 TGTGCCAGCAGCTTAGATGCGCTAGCGGGAGGGCCAATCCCAGATACGCAGTATTTT CASSLDALAGGPIPDTQYF
TRBJ1-1 NA TRBV7-6 NA 16 TGTGCCAGCAGCTTAGCCCGTGATGGAGAGGACACTGAAGCTTTCTTT CASSLARDGEDTEAFF
TRBJ2-7 few TRBV6-5 NA 16 TGTGCCAGCAGTTACCTTACAGCCCTCGGGAGATACGAGCAGTACTTC CASSYLTALGRYEQYF
TRBJ2-5 many TRBV11-2 TRBD2 16 TGTGCCAGCAGCTTAGATCCGACTAGCGGGCGGAAGACCCAGTACTTC CASSLDPTSGRKTQYF
TRBJ1-1 few TRBV7-6 NA 13 TGTGCCAGCAGCTTTCTGGAGAACACTGAAGCTTTCTTT CASSFLENTEAFF
TRBJ2-7 NA TRBV7-9 NA 15 TGTGCCAGCAGCTCGCAACAGGGGTTGGGAGGGGAGCAGTACTTC CASSSQQGLGGEQYF
TRBJ2-7 few TRBV27 TRBD2 15 TGTGCCAGCAGTTTAAACCCTAGCGGCTACTACGAGCAGTACTTC CASSLNPSGYYEQYF
TRBJ2-2 once TRBV19 TRBD2 16 TGTGCCAGTAGTGAGCTGGAGGGGAGGGACACCGGGGAGCTGTTTTTT CASSELEGRDTGELFF